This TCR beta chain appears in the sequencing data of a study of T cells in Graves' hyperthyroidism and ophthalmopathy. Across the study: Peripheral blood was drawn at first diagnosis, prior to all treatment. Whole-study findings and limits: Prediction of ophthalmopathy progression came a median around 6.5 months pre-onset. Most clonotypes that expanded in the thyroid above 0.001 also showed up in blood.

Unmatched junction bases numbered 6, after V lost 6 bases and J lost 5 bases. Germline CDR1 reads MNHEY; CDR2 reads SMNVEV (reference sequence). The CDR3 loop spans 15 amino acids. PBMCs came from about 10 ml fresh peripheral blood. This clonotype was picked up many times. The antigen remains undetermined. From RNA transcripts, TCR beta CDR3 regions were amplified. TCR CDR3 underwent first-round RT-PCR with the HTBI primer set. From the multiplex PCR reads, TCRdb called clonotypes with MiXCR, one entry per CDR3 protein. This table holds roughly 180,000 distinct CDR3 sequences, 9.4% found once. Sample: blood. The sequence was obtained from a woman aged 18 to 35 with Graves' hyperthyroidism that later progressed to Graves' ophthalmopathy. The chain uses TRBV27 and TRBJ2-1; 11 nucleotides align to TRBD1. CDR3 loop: CASSLGTGGNNEQFF. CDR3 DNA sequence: TGTGCCAGCAGCCTTGGGACAGGGGGAAACAATGAGCAGTTCTTC.